The source of this T cell receptor beta chain is a study of blood T cell repertoires in COVID-19. Study context: Whether acute or convalescent, the COVID-19 samples came from the United States, Italy and Spain. T cells, B-cell-depleted T cells, or PBMCs supplied cDNA or gDNA.

Under the authors' procedure: Amplified reference gene primers provided the basis for estimating nucleated cell counts. TCRdb's table, derived via immunoSEQ multiplex PCR, lists solely in-frame clones and lacks some. That table is the source of V, J and clone size, and D and trimming were worked out from the DNA. Here the sample spans around 58,000 clones, over 65% being singletons. There are 13 residues in the CDR3. Per germline, CDR1 SGHTA and CDR2 FQGNSA. Deletions cut 5 bases from V and 7 bases from J, with 14 bases between. The V call is TRBV7-2, the J call TRBJ1-2, with D possibly TRBD1 on 5 matching bases. What was sequenced was peripheral blood. This TCR was recovered from a human donor in a cohort sampled during active COVID-19. CDR3 in amino acids: CASSKAAGGGYTF. For the CDR3, the DNA is TGTGCCAGCAGCAAAGCGGCGGGGGGTGGCTACACCTTC. The variable domain in full, completed from reference TRBV7-2 and TRBJ1-2, reads GAGVSQSPSNKVTEKGKDVELRCDPISGHTALYWYRQSLGQGLEFLIYFQGNSAPDKSGLPSDRFSAERTGGSVSTLTIQRTQQEDSAVYLCASSKAAGGGYTFGSGTRLTVV.